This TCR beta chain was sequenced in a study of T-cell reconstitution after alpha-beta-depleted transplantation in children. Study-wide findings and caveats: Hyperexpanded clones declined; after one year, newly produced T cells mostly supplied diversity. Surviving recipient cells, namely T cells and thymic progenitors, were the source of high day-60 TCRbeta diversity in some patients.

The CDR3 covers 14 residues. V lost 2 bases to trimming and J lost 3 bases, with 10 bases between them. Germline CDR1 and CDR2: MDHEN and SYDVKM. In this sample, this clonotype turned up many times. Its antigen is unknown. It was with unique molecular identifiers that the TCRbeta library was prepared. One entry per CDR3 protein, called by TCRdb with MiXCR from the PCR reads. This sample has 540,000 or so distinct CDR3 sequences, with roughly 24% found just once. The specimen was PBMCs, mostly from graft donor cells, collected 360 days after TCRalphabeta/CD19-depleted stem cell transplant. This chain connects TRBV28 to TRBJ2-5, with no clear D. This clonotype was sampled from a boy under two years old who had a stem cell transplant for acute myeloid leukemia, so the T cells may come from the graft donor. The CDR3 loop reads CASSLHPAEETQYF. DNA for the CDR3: TGTGCCAGCAGTTTACATCCAGCCGAAGAGACCCAGTACTTC.